A selection of T cell receptor beta chains follows, all from one sample in a study of blood T cell repertoires in COVID-19. The assay was immunoSEQ multiplex PCR, and TCRdb's table has in-frame clones only and misses some. The sample carries just under 65,000 clones, approximately 83% recorded once. The sequenced sample was peripheral blood. These receptors were collected from a man aged 35 to 55 with acute or convalescent COVID-19. The CDR3 runs from the conserved cysteine through the conserved F or W. A D gene is named only where the DNA matches it firmly. Not all rows give a size; the values are once, few, many and, for expanded clones, a class.

D gene	clone size	CDR3 length	J gene	V gene	CDR3 protein	CDR3 DNA
TRBD1	NA	14	TRBJ1-5	TRBV24-1	CAVQGAGGNQPQHF	TGTGCCGTACAGGGGGCAGGCGGCAATCAGCCCCAGCATTTT
TRBD1	NA	14	TRBJ1-1	TRBV6-5	CASKHRGLNTEAFF	TGTGCCAGCAAACACAGGGGCCTGAACACTGAAGCTTTCTTT
NA	NA	12	TRBJ1-2	TRBV28	CASSFRVTGYTF	TGTGCCAGCAGTTTCAGGGTAACTGGCTACACCTTC
NA	NA	13	TRBJ2-5	TRBV2	CASKKDRQETQYF	TGTGCCAGCAAAAAGGACAGACAAGAGACCCAGTACTTC
NA	NA	16	TRBJ1-2	TRBV12-5	CASGSFPGLQGGGYTF	TGTGCTAGTGGTTCCTTCCCGGGACTACAGGGTGGTGGCTACACCTTC
TRBD2	NA	14	TRBJ2-5	TRBV9	CASSAGLGGETQYF	TGTGCCAGCAGCGCGGGACTCGGGGGGGAGACCCAGTACTTC
TRBD1	NA	16	TRBJ1-4	TRBV5-1	CASSSADRPTNEKLFF	TGCGCCAGCAGCTCCGCGGACAGGCCAACTAATGAAAAACTGTTTTTT
TRBD2	NA	16	TRBJ2-3	TRBV30	CAWSVLSGGATDTQYF	TGTGCCTGGAGTGTCCTTAGCGGGGGGGCCACAGATACGCAGTATTTT
NA	NA	13	TRBJ1-2	TRBV27	CASSLGPAYGYTF	TGTGCCAGCAGTTTAGGTCCCGCGTATGGCTACACCTTC
TRBD1	few	14	TRBJ1-4	TRBV2	CASSGEGAAEKLFF	TGTGCCAGCAGCGGAGAGGGGGCGGCTGAAAAACTGTTTTTT
TRBD1	few	14	TRBJ2-7	TRBV14	CASSQTGVSYEQYF	TGTGCCAGCAGCCAAACAGGGGTCTCCTACGAGCAGTACTTC
NA	NA	17	TRBJ1-1	TRBV13	CASSLRTWGHLNTEAFF	TGTGCCAGCAGCTTAAGGACCTGGGGACATTTGAACACTGAAGCTTTCTTT
NA	NA	16	TRBJ2-1	TRBV2	CASNDDRSNVGNEQFF	TGTGCCAGCAATGACGACAGAAGCAATGTGGGGAATGAGCAGTTCTTC
NA	NA	13	TRBJ2-5	TRBV11-3	CASSLEGGTTQYF	TGTGCCAGCAGCTTAGAGGGGGGAACGACCCAGTACTTC
NA	NA	13	TRBJ1-1	TRBV18	CASSRSQNTEAFF	TGTGCCAGCTCTCGGTCCCAGAACACTGAAGCTTTCTTT
TRBD1	NA	17	TRBJ1-5	TRBV2	CASSSSPGQARNQPQHF	TGTGCCAGCAGTTCGAGCCCAGGACAGGCCCGAAATCAGCCCCAGCATTTT
NA	NA	14	TRBJ2-5	TRBV5-1	CASVGGAGIETQYF	TGCGCCAGCGTTGGGGGGGCCGGCATAGAGACCCAGTACTTC
TRBD2	NA	15	TRBJ2-3	TRBV24-1	CATRGRGGPRDTQYF	TGTGCCACCAGGGGGCGGGGGGGCCCAAGAGATACGCAGTATTTT
TRBD1	once	13	TRBJ1-2	TRBV7-2	CASSLYRGYGYTF	TGTGCCAGCAGCCTCTACAGGGGATATGGCTACACCTTC
TRBD2	NA	16	TRBJ2-3	TRBV3-1/TRBV3-2	CASSHPTSGRTDTQYF	TGTGCCAGCAGCCATCCGACTAGCGGCCGCACAGATACGCAGTATTTT
TRBD1	NA	15	TRBJ1-2	TRBV24-1	CATSDPGQANYGYTF	TGTGCCACCAGTGACCCGGGACAGGCTAACTATGGCTACACCTTC
TRBD1	NA	13	TRBJ1-1	TRBV3-1/TRBV3-2	CASSRGQGVEAFF	TGTGCCAGCAGCCGGGGACAGGGGGTTGAAGCTTTCTTT
TRBD1	NA	15	TRBJ1-1	TRBV24-1	CATSDPGQGNGEAFF	TGTGCCACCAGTGACCCCGGACAGGGGAACGGTGAAGCTTTCTTT
TRBD1	NA	14	TRBJ2-1	TRBV29-1	CSVGTGSLFDEQFF	TGCAGCGTTGGGACAGGGTCTCTTTTCGATGAGCAGTTCTTC
TRBD1	NA	15	TRBJ1-6	TRBV30	CAWIHTGAANSPLHF	TGTGCCTGGATCCATACAGGGGCGGCGAATTCACCCCTCCACTTT
NA	NA	17	TRBJ1-1	TRBV5-1	CASSWGLTSEVNTEAFF	TGCGCCAGCAGCTGGGGACTGACCTCGGAGGTGAACACTGAAGCTTTCTTT
NA	NA	11	TRBJ1-1	TRBV2	CATGLYTEAFF	TGTGCCACCGGTCTTTACACTGAAGCTTTCTTT
TRBD1	NA	13	TRBJ1-1	TRBV2	CASRGTVRDLAFF	TGTGCCAGCAGGGGGACAGTACGGGATCTAGCTTTCTTT
NA	NA	12	TRBJ1-1	TRBV2	CASTIRGSEAFF	TGTGCCAGCACCATACGGGGTAGCGAAGCTTTCTTT
NA	NA	15	TRBJ2-7	TRBV5-1	CASSLVGGWSYEQYF	TGCGCCAGCAGCTTGGTCGGGGGATGGTCCTACGAGCAGTACTTC
TRBD1	few	15	TRBJ1-2	TRBV30	CAWRFSGGRPYGYTF	TGTGCCTGGAGGTTTTCAGGGGGCCGCCCCTATGGCTACACCTTC
NA	NA	15	TRBJ2-6	TRBV9	CASSAVLAGANVLTF	TGTGCCAGCAGCGCTGTCTTGGCAGGGGCCAACGTCCTGACTTTC
TRBD1	NA	15	TRBJ1-2	TRBV5-1	CASSTPGQGYHGYTF	TGCGCCAGCAGCACTCCGGGACAGGGATATCATGGCTACACCTTC
TRBD1	NA	13	TRBJ1-2	TRBV9	CASSRDRGYGYTF	TGTGCCAGCAGCCGGGACAGGGGCTATGGCTACACCTTC
TRBD2	NA	15	TRBJ2-3	TRBV5-1	CASSFSGAGTDTQYF	TGCGCCAGCAGCTTTAGCGGGGCCGGCACAGATACGCAGTATTTT
NA	few	17	TRBJ1-6	TRBV3-1/TRBV3-2	CASSQRSIQGPDSPLHF	TGTGCCAGCAGCCAACGAAGTATACAGGGCCCGGATTCACCCCTCCACTTT
NA	NA	15	TRBJ2-7	TRBV5-6	CASSTIRGSLVEQYF	TGTGCCAGCAGCACTATTCGGGGGAGTCTTGTCGAGCAGTACTTC
TRBD1	NA	14	TRBJ1-3	TRBV24-1	CATSDRHRGDTIYF	TGTGCCACCAGTGACCGACACAGGGGGGACACCATATATTTT
NA	NA	15	TRBJ2-1	TRBV3-1/TRBV3-2	CASSQDSAAYNEQFF	TGTGCCAGCAGCCAAGATTCAGCGGCGTACAATGAGCAGTTCTTC
NA	NA	17	TRBJ1-4	TRBV18	CASSPQAPGGTNEKLFF	TGTGCCAGCTCACCCCAAGCGCCGGGAGGAACTAATGAAAAACTGTTTTTT
NA	NA	15	TRBJ2-7	TRBV6-5	CASSFPGTGGSEQYF	TGTGCCAGCAGTTTCCCCGGGACTGGCGGTTCCGAGCAGTACTTC
NA	once	15	TRBJ1-4	TRBV4-1	CASRFEAATNEKLFF	TGCGCCAGCAGGTTCGAGGCTGCAACTAATGAAAAACTGTTTTTT
TRBD1	once	16	TRBJ2-7	TRBV7-9	CASSPIPRDRVGEQYF	TGTGCCAGCAGCCCCATCCCCCGGGACAGGGTAGGCGAGCAGTACTTC
TRBD1	few	16	TRBJ1-4	TRBV4-2	CASSLGVGQGASRLFF	TGTGCCAGCAGCCTCGGGGTGGGACAGGGGGCTTCGCGACTGTTTTTT
NA	NA	16	TRBJ1-1	TRBV5-1	CASSPGRFVADTEAFF	TGCGCCAGCAGTCCCGGGAGGTTCGTAGCGGACACTGAAGCTTTCTTT
TRBD1	NA	13	TRBJ2-1	TRBV24-1	CATSDVQGDEQFF	TGTGCCACCAGTGATGTGCAGGGGGATGAGCAGTTCTTC
NA	NA	13	TRBJ1-4	TRBV18	CASGDSLGEKLFF	TGTGCCAGCGGAGACAGCCTGGGTGAAAAACTGTTTTTT
NA	few	17	TRBJ2-7	TRBV6-1	CASSETPRRVGAYEQYF	TGTGCCAGCAGTGAGACTCCAAGACGGGTAGGGGCCTACGAGCAGTACTTC
TRBD1	NA	13	TRBJ1-1	TRBV11-2	CASSLDRGVGAFF	TGTGCCAGCAGCTTGGACAGGGGCGTAGGAGCTTTCTTT
TRBD2	NA	12	TRBJ2-3	TRBV3-1/TRBV3-2	CASSQGGNTQYF	TGTGCCAGCAGCCAGGGGGGGAATACGCAGTATTTT
TRBD1	NA	19	TRBJ2-1	TRBV2	CASRAGQGATGGAYNEQFF	TGTGCCAGCAGGGCTGGACAGGGGGCTACTGGCGGGGCCTACAATGAGCAGTTCTTC
NA	NA	13	TRBJ2-5	TRBV29-1	CSVVPTGQETQYF	TGCAGCGTTGTACCGACTGGACAAGAGACCCAGTACTTC
TRBD1	once	16	TRBJ1-5	TRBV19	CASSPRPGTGELPQHF	TGTGCCAGTAGTCCCCGGCCCGGGACAGGGGAGTTGCCCCAGCATTTT